Reported below is one T cell receptor (beta chain). This sample was included in a study of shared clonotypes between healthy human individuals. CDR1 is KGHSH, CDR2 LQKENI, per germline. Trimming took off 10 bases at V and 1 base at J, with 14 bases between the two ends. The CDR3 runs to 14 residues. TCRdb's table, derived via immunoSEQ multiplex PCR, lists solely in-frame clones and lacks some. The profile shows approximately 940,000 clones, around 80% of them singletons. Sequenced material: memory CD4+ T cells sorted from blood. Described subset: CD45RA-negative fraction. The source is a man aged 18 to 30 in good health. This chain connects TRBV18 to TRBJ1-5, with D possibly being TRBD1 (6 bases). The CDR3 loop is CATKGGGSNQPQHF. DNA of the CDR3: TGTGCCACCAAAGGGGGGGGAAGCAATCAGCCCCAGCATTTT.